The clone carrying this TCR beta chain was observed at least ten times. Caucasian, healthy and from Russia, the donors were aged between about 6 and 100. They isolated at least 7 million PBMCs from each sample. This sample is drawn from a study of blood T cells in healthy people across ages. Then a second PCR, running roughly 7 to 11 cycles, was carried out with a sample-barcoded 5' primer and a J-beta primer mix. TCRdb redid the calling of the 5' RACE reads with MiXCR, one entry per CDR3 protein. Altogether about 1,500,000 distinct CDR3 sequences are present, under 30% being singletons, with the ten largest covering 7.7%. CDR1 is ENHRY, CDR2 SYGVKD, per germline. V lost 6 bases and J lost 4, with 16 bases in between. This CDR3 spans 14 amino acids.

The V gene is TRBV10-3, the J gene TRBJ2-7; D may be TRBD1 or TRBD2 (5 bases each). Sample: blood. This clonotype was sampled from a woman in her 30s in good health. CDR3 sequence: CAISREHQVYEQYF. CDR3 DNA sequence: TGTGCCATCAGCAGGGAGCATCAAGTATACGAGCAGTACTTC.